A selection of T cell receptor beta chains follows, all from one sample in a study of T-cell memory formation after mild COVID-19. MiXCR, applied by TCRdb to the 5' RACE reads, yields one record per CDR3 protein. The sample lists more than 450,000 distinct CDR3 sequences, roughly 18% occurring once. The sample comprised PBMCs or a T cell subset sorted from them (not recorded which). The receptor source for this set is an adult woman who had mild COVID-19 (a few samples of this study predate the infection). Cell type and time point are not known. Each CDR3 is given with its conserved first and last residue. Each record gives: CDR3 protein, CDR3 DNA, clone size, D gene, V gene, J gene. A D gene is named only where the DNA matches it firmly. Clone size is given for some rows only: seen once, a few or many times, or a class if the clone is expanded.

CSARATRLAGGLSSYEQYF	TGCAGTGCTAGGGCTACACGACTAGCGGGGGGCCTTAGCTCCTACGAGCAGTACTTC	-	TRBD2	TRBV20-1	TRBJ2-7
CASSPTDGYGYTF	TGTGCCAGCAGTCCGACAGATGGGTATGGCTACACCTTC	many	-	TRBV12-3/TRBV12-4	TRBJ1-2
CSARDFGQRVTDTQYF	TGCAGTGCTAGAGATTTTGGCCAGCGGGTCACAGATACGCAGTATTTT	-	-	TRBV20-1	TRBJ2-3
CASVWREVKDTQYF	TGTGCTAGTGTGTGGCGGGAGGTGAAAGATACGCAGTATTTT	-	TRBD2	TRBV12-5	TRBJ2-3
CASHQGGSYNEQFF	TGTGCCAGCCACCAGGGGGGCTCCTACAATGAGCAGTTCTTC	few	-	TRBV7-2	TRBJ2-1
CASSLGTDGYGYTF	TGCGCCAGCAGCTTAGGGACAGATGGCTATGGCTACACCTTC	many	TRBD1	TRBV5-1	TRBJ1-2
CSAPGPELGDTQYF	TGCAGTGCTCCCGGACCGGAGCTCGGAGATACGCAGTATTTT	few	-	TRBV20-1	TRBJ2-3
CAWSKGQGYTGELFF	TGTGCCTGGAGTAAGGGACAGGGGTACACCGGGGAGCTGTTTTTT	-	TRBD1	TRBV30	TRBJ2-2
CASSQQTGRQYF	TGTGCCAGCAGCCAGCAAACAGGAAGGCAGTACTTC	-	-	TRBV3-1	TRBJ2-7
CASSVGWLYGYTF	TGTGCCAGCAGCGTAGGGTGGCTCTATGGCTACACCTTC	-	-	TRBV9	TRBJ1-2
CASSLASGDEQFF	TGTGCCAGCAGCTTAGCATCCGGGGATGAGCAGTTCTTC	few	-	TRBV7-6	TRBJ2-1
CASSFSRGTEAFF	TGTGCCAGCAGCTTTTCACGTGGCACTGAAGCTTTCTTT	few	-	TRBV11-2	TRBJ1-1
CASSSPEGGTGELFF	TGTGCCAGCAGCTCCCCGGAGGGCGGCACCGGGGAGCTGTTTTTT	few	-	TRBV9	TRBJ2-2
CASSMPWTGKGGEAFF	TGTGCCAGTAGTATGCCTTGGACAGGGAAAGGCGGAGAAGCTTTCTTT	-	TRBD1	TRBV19	TRBJ1-1
CASSTGQGRSTEAFF	TGTGCCAGCAGTACCGGACAGGGGAGGAGCACTGAAGCTTTCTTT	few	TRBD1	TRBV6-6	TRBJ1-1
CSARARTGGRYNEQFF	TGCAGTGCTAGAGCCCGGACAGGGGGAAGGTACAATGAGCAGTTCTTC	-	TRBD1	TRBV20-1	TRBJ2-1
CASSPNSGTDTQYF	TGTGCCAGCTCACCCAACAGCGGCACAGATACGCAGTATTTT	-	-	TRBV18	TRBJ2-3
CASSLGGYRSDYEQYF	TGTGCCAGCAGCTTAGGGGGGTACAGGTCAGACTACGAGCAGTACTTC	-	-	TRBV7-6	TRBJ2-7
CSVFGGQGLRDEQYF	TGCAGCGTTTTCGGGGGGCAGGGTCTTCGGGACGAGCAGTACTTC	-	-	TRBV29-1	TRBJ2-7
CSARRWRGLNTGELFF	TGCAGTGCTAGGCGTTGGCGGGGGCTGAACACCGGGGAGCTGTTTTTT	few	-	TRBV20-1	TRBJ2-2
CASRTVRTEAFF	TGTGCCAGCAGAACAGTTCGCACTGAAGCTTTCTTT	few	-	TRBV25-1	TRBJ1-1
CAISSGAGELFF	TGTGCCATCAGTTCAGGAGCCGGGGAGCTGTTTTTT	few	-	TRBV10-3	TRBJ2-2
CASSMVHIIQETQYF	TGTGCCAGTAGTATGGTTCACATCATACAAGAGACCCAGTACTTC	-	-	TRBV19	TRBJ2-5